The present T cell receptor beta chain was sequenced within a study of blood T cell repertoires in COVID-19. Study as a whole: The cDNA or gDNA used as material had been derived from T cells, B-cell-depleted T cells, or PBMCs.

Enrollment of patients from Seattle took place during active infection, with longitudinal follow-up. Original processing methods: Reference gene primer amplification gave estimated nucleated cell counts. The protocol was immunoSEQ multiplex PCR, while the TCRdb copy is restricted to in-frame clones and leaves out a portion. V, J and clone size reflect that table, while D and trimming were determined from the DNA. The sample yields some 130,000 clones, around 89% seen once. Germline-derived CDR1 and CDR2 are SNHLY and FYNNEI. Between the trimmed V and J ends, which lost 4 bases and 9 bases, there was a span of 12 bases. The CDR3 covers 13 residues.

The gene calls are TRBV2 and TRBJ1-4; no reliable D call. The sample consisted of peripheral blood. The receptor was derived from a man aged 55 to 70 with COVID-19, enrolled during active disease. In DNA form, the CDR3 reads TGTGCCAGCAGTGTGGGAGACGGCCAAAAACTGTTTTTT. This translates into CASSVGDGQKLFF.